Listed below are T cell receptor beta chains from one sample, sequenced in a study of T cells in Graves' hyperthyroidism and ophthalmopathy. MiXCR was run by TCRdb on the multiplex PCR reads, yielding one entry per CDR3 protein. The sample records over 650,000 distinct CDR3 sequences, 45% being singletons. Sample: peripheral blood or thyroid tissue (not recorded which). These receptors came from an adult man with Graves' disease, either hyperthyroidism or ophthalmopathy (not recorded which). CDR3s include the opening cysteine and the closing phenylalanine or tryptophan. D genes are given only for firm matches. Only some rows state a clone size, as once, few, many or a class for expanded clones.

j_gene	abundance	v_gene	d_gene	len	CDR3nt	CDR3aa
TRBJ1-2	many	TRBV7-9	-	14	-	CASSSSTGGYGYTF
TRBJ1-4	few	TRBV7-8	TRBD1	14	TGTGCCAGCAGCTTCACAGGGGGAGGTGAAAAACTGTTTTTT	CASSFTGGGEKLFF
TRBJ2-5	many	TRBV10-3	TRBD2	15	TGTGCCATCAGGAGCGGGAGTCCCCACCAAGAGACCCAGTACTTC	CAIRSGSPHQETQYF
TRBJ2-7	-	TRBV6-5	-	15	TGTGCCAGCAGTGTAAGGGCGGCAGCAACCTACGAGCAGTACTTC	CASSVRAAATYEQYF
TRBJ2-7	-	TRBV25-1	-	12	TGTGCCAGCAATCGGGAACGCGGCGAGCAGTACTTC	CASNRERGEQYF
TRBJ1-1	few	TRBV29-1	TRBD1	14	TGCAGCGCCTCCCACAGGGGGCTGAACACTGAAGCTTTCTTT	CSASHRGLNTEAFF
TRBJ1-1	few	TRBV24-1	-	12	TGTGCCCGGAAAGTAGGGACGGATGAAGCTTTCTTT	CARKVGTDEAFF
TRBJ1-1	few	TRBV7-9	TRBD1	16	TGTGCCAGCAGCTCGGGAAACGACAGGGGGAACACTGAAGCTTTCTTT	CASSSGNDRGNTEAFF
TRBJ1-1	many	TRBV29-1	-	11	TGCAGCGTTGAAGGGGGAGGAGAAGCTTTCTTT	CSVEGGGEAFF
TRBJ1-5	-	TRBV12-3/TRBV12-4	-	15	TGTGCCAGCAGTTTATCCGGACAGCCTAATCAGCCCCAGCATTTT	CASSLSGQPNQPQHF
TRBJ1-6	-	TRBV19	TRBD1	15	TGTGCCTGGAGTGACCTGACAGGGGGAAGTTCACCCCTCCACTTT	CAWSDLTGGSSPLHF
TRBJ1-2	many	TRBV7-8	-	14	TGTGCCAGCAGCTCCGGACCCGCGCGTCGTGGCTACACCTTC	CASSSGPARRGYTF
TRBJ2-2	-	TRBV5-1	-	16	TGCGCCAGCAGCTTCGAGGGGGGGCGGGACGACGGGGAGCTGTTTTTT	CASSFEGGRDDGELFF
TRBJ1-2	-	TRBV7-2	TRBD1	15	TGTGCCAGCAGCGCCCGACAGGGAACGGGCTATGGCTACACCTTC	CASSARQGTGYGYTF
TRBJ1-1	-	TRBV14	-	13	TGTGCCAGCAGTTCCCAGACAGGACCTGAAGCTTTCTTT	CASSSQTGPEAFF
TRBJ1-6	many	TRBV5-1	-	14	TGCGCCAGCAGCTTCGACAAGTATAATTCACCCCTCCACTTT	CASSFDKYNSPLHF
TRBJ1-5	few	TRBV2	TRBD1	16	TGTGCCAGCAGTGAAAGGGACAGGGGGCTCAATCAGCCCCAGCATTTT	CASSERDRGLNQPQHF
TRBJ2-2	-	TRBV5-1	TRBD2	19	TGCGCCAGCAGCCCACTTGGGACTAGCGGGAGGTTGAACACCGGGGAGCTGTTTTTT	CASSPLGTSGRLNTGELFF
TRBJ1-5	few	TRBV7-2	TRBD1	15	TGCGCCAGCAGCGAATTACAGGGGAGGGATCAGCCCCAGCATTTT	CASSELQGRDQPQHF
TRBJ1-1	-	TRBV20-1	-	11	TGCAGTGCTAGCAGGGCCACTGAAGCTTTCTTT	CSASRATEAFF
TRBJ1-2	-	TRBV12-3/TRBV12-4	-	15	TGTGCCAGCAGTCCCACCGGTTTGGGAGGCTATGGCTACACCTTC	CASSPTGLGGYGYTF
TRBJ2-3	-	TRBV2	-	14	TGTGCCAGCAGTAGGCTATCGGACACAGATACGCAGTATTTT	CASSRLSDTDTQYF
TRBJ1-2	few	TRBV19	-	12	TGTGCCAGTATTGGGGTTGGCTATGGCTACACCTTC	CASIGVGYGYTF
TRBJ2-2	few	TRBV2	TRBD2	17	TGTGCCAGCGTAGATAGGAGCGGGAGGGCCGACACCGGGGAGCTGTTTTTT	CASVDRSGRADTGELFF
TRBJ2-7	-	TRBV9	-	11	TGTGCCAGCAGCGTCGGGTCCGAGCAGTACTTC	CASSVGSEQYF
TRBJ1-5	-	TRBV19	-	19	TGTGCCAGTAGTATAGACCCCCCGTTGGCCATGGGCGGCAATCAGCCCCAGCATTTT	CASSIDPPLAMGGNQPQHF
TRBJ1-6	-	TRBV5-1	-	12	TGCGCCAGCAGCTCGGGGTTCCGACCCCTCCACTTT	CASSSGFRPLHF
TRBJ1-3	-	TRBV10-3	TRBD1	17	TGTGCCATCAGGAGGGACAGGGGGCGAGACTATGGCTACACCATATATTTT	CAIRRDRGRDYGYTIYF
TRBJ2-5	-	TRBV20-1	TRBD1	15	TGCAGTGCCAATGGACAGGGGGCGTTCGGAGAGACCCAGTACTTC	CSANGQGAFGETQYF
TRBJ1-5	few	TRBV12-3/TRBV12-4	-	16	TGTGCCAGCAGTGATTTGGGCATGGGGTTGGATCAGCCCCAGCATTTT	CASSDLGMGLDQPQHF
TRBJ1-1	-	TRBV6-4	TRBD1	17	TGTGCCAGCGGACTCATTCAAGCATTAGGGGGCGTCTCTGAAGCTTTCTTT	CASGLIQALGGVSEAFF
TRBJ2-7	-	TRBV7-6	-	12	TGTGCCAGCAGCTTAGTCGGTGAGCCCCAGTACTTC	CASSLVGEPQYF
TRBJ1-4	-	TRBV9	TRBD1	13	TGCGCCAGCAGCTCGACAGGGGGTGAAAAACTGTTTTTT	CASSSTGGEKLFF
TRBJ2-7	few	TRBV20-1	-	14	TGCAGTGCTAGTATCTCGGGGGGCCCCTACGAGCAGTACTTC	CSASISGGPYEQYF
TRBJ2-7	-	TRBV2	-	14	TGTGCCAGCAGGGAGACAGTGCATACCTACGAGCAGTACTTC	CASRETVHTYEQYF
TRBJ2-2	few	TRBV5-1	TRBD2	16	TGCGCCAGCAGCATCGGACTAGCGGCGAACACCGGGGAGCTGTTTTTT	CASSIGLAANTGELFF
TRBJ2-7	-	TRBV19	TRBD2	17	TGTGCCAGTAGTTCCGAGACTAGCGGGGGGAGGTACTACGAGCAGTACTTC	CASSSETSGGRYYEQYF
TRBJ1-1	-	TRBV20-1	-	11	TGCAGCTCACAAAGGGACACTGAAGCTTTCTTT	CSSQRDTEAFF
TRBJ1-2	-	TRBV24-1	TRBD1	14	TGTGCCACCAGTGTTACAGGGGAGTCCTTTGGCTACACCTTC	CATSVTGESFGYTF
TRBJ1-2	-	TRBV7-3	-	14	TGTGCCAGCAGCTTAGCGCCAGGGGAGGATGGCTACACCTTC	CASSLAPGEDGYTF
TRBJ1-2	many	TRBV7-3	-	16	TGTGCCAGCAGCTTAAGGCCCAGTGGCGGAGGGAATGGCTACACCTTC	CASSLRPSGGGNGYTF
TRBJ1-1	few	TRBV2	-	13	TGTGCCAGCAGCCGCAGGGAAAGCACTGAAGCTTTCTTT	CASSRRESTEAFF
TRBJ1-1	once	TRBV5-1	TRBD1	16	TGCGCCAGCAGCAGACAACCGGGACAGGCCGACACTGAAGCTTTCTTT	CASSRQPGQADTEAFF